Here is one T cell receptor beta chain with its context. The antigen is not known. Sequencing used immunoSEQ multiplex PCR; TCRdb keeps in-frame clones, though not all of them. The table includes roughly 70,000 clones, around 74% detected once. This entry belongs to a study of T cell responses to AZD1222 COVID-19 vaccine. Findings and limits, study-wide: CD4 TCRs linked to vaccination spanned spike, dominating at 160-218 and 743-854. Among those given AZD1222, only five or six were seropositive at baseline. Nearly half of spike-specific TCRs reportedly target variant regions that are unmutated in the B.1.351 and B.1.1.7 variants. Spike-specific TCR breadth and depth rose after two AZD1222 doses.

V dropped 4 bases and J dropped 0 bases, with 12 bases sitting between them. The CDR3 is 16 amino acids. From germline, CDR1 is SGHTA and CDR2 FQGNSA. This rearrangement joins TRBV7-2 to TRBJ2-2, with D perhaps matching TRBD1 (6 bases). The input for sequencing was peripheral blood, taken on day 0 of MenACWY control vaccination. The TCR comes from an adult in good health. CDR3 amino acids: CASSSRGQANTGELFF. The CDR3 DNA sequence: TGTGCCAGCAGCTCCCGGGGACAAGCGAACACCGGGGAGCTGTTTTTT.